The 23 T cell receptor beta chains listed next were all sequenced from one sample in a study of T-cell reconstitution after alpha-beta-depleted transplantation in children. The TCRbeta library incorporated unique molecular identifiers. TCRdb used MiXCR to reprocess the PCR reads, holding one entry per CDR3 protein. Found here are approximately 390,000 distinct CDR3 sequences, roughly a tenth of them singletons; the top ten hold 5% to 6.5%. The material sequenced was PBMCs from the stem cell graft donor, taken from the stem cell graft. These TCRs come from a human donor who donated a stem cell graft to a child with acute myeloid leukemia.

The chain employs TRBV5-8 and TRBJ2-5, with D possibly matching TRBD2 (5 bases). V dropped 1 base and J dropped 2 bases, with 12 bases sitting between them. The germline V gene has CDR1 SGHTS and CDR2 YDEGEE. The CDR3 is 15 residues long. The CDR3 DNA sequence: TGTGCCAGCAGCTTGACGCTAGCCACACAAGAGACCCAGTACTTC. This sequence encodes CASSLTLATQETQYF.

This clonotype was counted a few times. The chain combines TRBV7-2 with TRBJ1-4; TRBD1 agrees at 9 bases. Germline lookup yields CDR1 SGHTA and CDR2 FQGNSA. Germline trimming cut 5 bases from V and 8 bases from J; bases unmatched to any gene: 3. This CDR3 contains 13 residues. The CDR3 here is CASSIQGAEKLFF. The CDR3, as DNA: TGTGCCAGCAGCATACAGGGGGCGGAAAAACTGTTTTTT.

This clonotype was seen a few times. This chain connects TRBV5-1 to TRBJ2-2; 8 positions match TRBD2. CDR1 and CDR2 from the germline V gene are SGHRS and YFSETQ. V lost 5 bases to trimming and J lost 7 bases; unmatched junction nucleotides: 4. This CDR3 has 13 amino acids. Here the CDR3 reads CASRLAGLGELFF. The CDR3 DNA reads as TGCGCCAGCAGGCTAGCGGGTCTCGGGGAGCTGTTTTTT.

This clonotype showed up many times. The V and J genes are TRBV20-1 and TRBJ2-1; 12 nucleotides match TRBD2. V lost 0 bases to trimming and J lost 0 bases; unmatched junction nucleotides: 9. Germline lookup yields CDR1 DFQATT and CDR2 SNEGSKA (reference sequence). The CDR3 runs to 19 residues. The CDR3 DNA reads TGCAGTGCTAGAGATCTGTCTAGCGGGAGGGCTTTCTCCTACAATGAGCAGTTCTTC. Protein: CSARDLSSGRAFSYNEQFF.

To note about this clonotype: A much larger clonotype is one base distant, so this may be a read error. The chain combines TRBV10-3 with TRBJ2-6, with TRBD2 matching over 12 bases. The germline V gene has CDR1 ENHRY and CDR2 SYGVKD. The CDR3 covers 19 residues. The CDR3 DNA is TGTGCCATCAGCGACACTAGCGGGGGGACTATCTCTGGGGTCAACGTCCTGACTTTC. It encodes CAISDTSGGTISGVNVLTF.

This clonotype has ten or more counts. This chain joins TRBV7-2 and TRBJ2-1; D uncertain. Germline assignment: CDR1 SGHTA and CDR2 FQGNSA. Trimming cost V 4 bases and J 0 bases, with 10 bases left between them. The CDR3 is made up of 15 amino acids. The CDR3 DNA reads as TGTGCCAGCAGCTCCGTCCGGAGCTCCTACAATGAGCAGTTCTTC. Residues: CASSSVRSSYNEQFF.

The sample holds many counts of this clonotype. The chain joins TRBV6-2 or TRBV6-3 to TRBJ2-6; 8 nucleotides line up with TRBD1. Germline values: CDR1 MNHEY, CDR2 SVGEGT. This CDR3 region has 17 residues. J was trimmed by 4 bases and V by 5 bases; bases with no gene match: 10. The CDR3 spells CASSRSQGAVGANVLTF. CDR3 coding DNA: TGTGCCAGCAGTCGTAGCCAGGGGGCGGTCGGGGCCAACGTCCTGACTTTC.

This clonotype showed up just a few times. The rearrangement links TRBV18 to TRBJ2-3, with 7 bases matching TRBD2. CDR3 length equals 15 residues. V was clipped by 0 bases and J by 4 bases; unmatched bases: 4. Germline CDR1 KGHSH, CDR2 LQKENI. This CDR3 is CASSPPTGGADTQYF. CDR3 nucleotides: TGTGCCAGCTCACCACCGACGGGAGGCGCAGATACGCAGTATTTT.

The J gene is TRBJ2-3, the V gene TRBV6-7; TRBD1 agrees at 8 bases. TRBV6-7 is annotated as an ORF whose role is uncertain. With V trimmed by 6 bases and J by 4 bases, 12 bases remained unmatched. The CDR3 contains 16 residues. CDR3: CASRNDRGKGPDTQYF. The CDR3 DNA reads as TGTGCCAGCAGAAATGACAGGGGTAAGGGGCCAGATACGCAGTATTTT.

The chain recombines TRBV7-9 with TRBJ2-2; TRBD2 matches at 7 bases. This CDR3 has 12 amino acids. The trim removed 8 bases at V and 4 bases at J, leaving 1 base unmatched. From germline, CDR1 is SEHNR and CDR2 FQNEAQ (reference sequence). CDR3 amino acids: CASGGGTGELFF. CDR3 DNA sequence: TGTGCCAGCGGGGGGGGCACCGGGGAGCTGTTTTTT.

This sequence joins TRBV7-8 and TRBJ2-2; 12 bases align to TRBD2. Trimming at V came to 6 bases and at J to 7 bases, leaving 9 bases not matched to a gene. Germline CDR1 is SGHVS and CDR2 is FQNEAQ. This CDR3 has 16 residues. CDR3 sequence reads: CASRPLAGGPNGELFF. The CDR3 DNA follows: TGTGCCAGCAGGCCGCTAGCGGGGGGGCCGAACGGGGAGCTGTTTTTT.

This chain connects TRBV20-1 to TRBJ1-1, with D maybe TRBD1 (5 bases). Between the trimmed V and J ends, which lost 6 bases and 4 bases, there was a span of 18 bases. Germline CDR1 DFQATT, CDR2 SNEGSKA (reference sequence). The CDR3 loop spans 14 amino acids. The CDR3 DNA is TGCAGTGCCTGGGCTCGGGCTCAGGGCACTGAAGCTTTCTTT. This encodes CSAWARAQGTEAFF.

This clonotype was seen many times. The chain couples TRBV5-1 to TRBJ2-7; either TRBD1 or TRBD2 may fit D (5 bases each). Per germline, CDR1 SGHRS and CDR2 YFSETQ. This CDR3 has 14 residues. V shed 2 bases and J shed 2 bases, with 11 bases lying between them. The CDR3 coding sequence is TGCGCCAGCAGCTTCGGGGCAGAAACCTACGAGCAGTACGTC. It codes for CASSFGAETYEQYV.

The CDR3 spells CASSYTVGGNQPQHF. DNA of the CDR3: TGTGCCAGCAGCTACACCGTTGGGGGGAATCAGCCCCAGCATTTT. The chain recombines TRBV12-3 or TRBV12-4 with TRBJ1-5, with a possible D match to TRBD1 (5 bases). The CDR3 is 15 amino acids. V dropped 6 bases and J dropped 4 bases, with 16 bases sitting between them.

There are a few counts of this clonotype. The chain is built from TRBV20-1 and TRBJ2-5; 13 bases match TRBD2. Unmatched junction bases numbered 8, after V lost 3 bases and J lost 4 bases. The CDR3 loop spans 16 amino acids. Germline CDR1 is DFQATT and CDR2 is SNEGSKA (reference sequence). Written as DNA, the CDR3 is TGCAGTGCTAGCCCTTTACTAGCGGGAGGGGGAGAGACCCAGTACTTC. Residues: CSASPLLAGGGETQYF.

This clonotype has a handful of counts. The chain uses TRBV29-1 and TRBJ1-2; weak D call: TRBD1 (5 bases). Germline V lookup: CDR1 SQVTM, CDR2 ANQGSEA. There are 11 residues in the CDR3. The CDR3 region is CSSGGTYGYTF. DNA of the CDR3: TGCAGTTCGGGAGGGACCTATGGCTACACCTTC.

The chain couples TRBV6-5 to TRBJ2-7, with TRBD2 matching over 13 bases. The CDR3 consists of 17 residues. Germline loops: CDR1 MNHEY, CDR2 SVGAGI. V shed 0 bases, J shed 0 bases, and the junction held 2 bases outside the gene matches. CDR3 region: CASSYSGTSGTSYEQYF. CDR3 nucleotide sequence: TGTGCCAGCAGTTACTCGGGGACTAGCGGGACCTCCTACGAGCAGTACTTC.

This clonotype was seen at least ten times. This rearrangement joins TRBV7-2 to TRBJ2-1; D is unresolved. V shed 4 bases and J shed 1 base, with 8 bases lying between them. The CDR3 contains 14 residues. CDR1 is SGHTA, CDR2 FQGNSA, per germline. CDR3 residues: CASSSRSSYNEQFF. CDR3 DNA sequence: TGTGCCAGCAGCTCCCGTAGTTCCTACAATGAGCAGTTCTTC. Variable domain in full (rest from reference TRBV7-2 and TRBJ2-1): GAGVSQSPSNKVTEKGKDVELRCDPISGHTALYWYRQSLGQGLEFLIYFQGNSAPDKSGLPSDRFSAERTGGSVSTLTIQRTQQEDSAVYLCASSSRSSYNEQFFGPGTRLTVL.

In its sample, this clonotype was seen a few times. This chain connects TRBV3-1 to TRBJ1-1; D not resolved. Germline V CDR1 and CDR2: LGHDT, YNNKEL (reference sequence). V lost 0 bases and J 4 bases, leaving 6 bases between the germline ends. This CDR3 is built from 13 residues. The CDR3 region is CASSQETGTEAFF. In DNA form, the CDR3 reads TGTGCCAGCAGCCAAGAAACGGGCACTGAAGCTTTCTTT.

In its sample, this clonotype was seen a few times. V gene TRBV7-6 combines with J gene TRBJ2-1; 9 bases line up with TRBD2. The germline V gene has CDR1 SGHVS and CDR2 FNYEAQ. Trimming removed 5 bases from V and 2 bases from J; junction bases left unmatched: 4. The CDR3 has 15 residues. Here the CDR3 reads CASSRGGAAYNEQFF. The CDR3, as DNA: TGTGCCAGCAGCCGCGGGGGGGCGGCCTACAATGAGCAGTTCTTC.

The V gene is TRBV20-1, the J gene TRBJ2-7; 15 bases are a match to TRBD2. V dropped 1 base and J dropped 0; count of bases not matched to a gene: 4. The V gene's germline CDR1 is DFQATT and CDR2 SNEGSKA (reference sequence). The CDR3 loop spans 17 amino acids. CDR3 coding DNA: TGCAGTGCTAGAGGAGGGACTAGCGGGAGGAGCTCCTACGAGCAGTACTTC. As protein: CSARGGTSGRSSYEQYF.

This clonotype came up a few times. The V and J genes are TRBV20-1 and TRBJ2-3; TRBD2 agrees at 8 bases. From germline, CDR1 is DFQATT and CDR2 SNEGSKA (reference sequence). The CDR3 runs to 15 residues. CDR3 protein: CRAGPRGRIRDTQYF. The CDR3 DNA sequence: TGCAGAGCGGGCCCGCGCGGGAGGATTCGGGATACGCAGTATTTT.

The chain is built from TRBV24-1 and TRBJ2-2; the D gene is possibly TRBD2 (6 bases). The CDR3 is made up of 16 amino acids. Looked up from germline, CDR1 is KGHDR and CDR2 is SFDVKD. The V end lost 4 bases, the J end lost 1 base, and 12 bases lay between the germline ends. The CDR3 sequence: CATSDRSGGNTGELFF. The DNA for the CDR3 is TGTGCCACCAGTGACCGCTCCGGGGGGAACACCGGGGAGCTGTTTTTT.